This entry lists 12 T cell receptor beta chains sequenced from one sample in a study of blood T cell repertoires in COVID-19. Data came from immunoSEQ multiplex PCR; TCRdb stores just in-frame clones and leaves some out. Of 98,000 or so clones detected, 80% to 90% appear once; the ten largest clones hold roughly 2.5%. Sequenced input: peripheral blood. These receptors originate from a human donor in a cohort sampled during active COVID-19.

The chain couples TRBV5-8 to TRBJ2-6; D unclear. Trimming took 4 bases from V and 0 from J, leaving 11 bases between them. The CDR3 is 16 amino acids. The germline V gene encodes CDR1 SGHTS and CDR2 YDEGEE. The chain's CDR3 is CASSPLLSSGANVLTF. CDR3 DNA sequence: TGTGCCAGCAGCCCCCTCCTGAGCTCTGGGGCCAACGTCCTGACTTTC.

This chain links TRBV13 with TRBJ2-7; D is possibly TRBD1 (7 bases). The CDR3 is made up of 14 amino acids. Germline V gene sequence: CDR1 PRHDT, CDR2 FYEKMQ (reference sequence). V lost 0 bases and J 4 bases, leaving 10 bases between the germline ends. The CDR3: CASSLGQGRYEQYF. In DNA, the CDR3 is TGTGCCAGCAGCTTAGGACAGGGGAGGTACGAGCAGTACTTC.

The chain couples TRBV28 to TRBJ2-7; no clear D gene. Trimming removed 6 bases at V and 6 bases at J, with 18 bases between. Germline assignment: CDR1 MDHEN and CDR2 SYDVKM. This CDR3 is built from 14 residues. The CDR3 DNA is TGTGCCAGCAGCAAAAGCCGGCCACCAGGCGAGCAGTACTTC. Protein product: CASSKSRPPGEQYF.

This clone was seen only once. V gene TRBV5-4 combines with J gene TRBJ2-5; tentative D call: TRBD2 (5 bases). In germline, CDR1 is SGHNT, CDR2 YYREEE (reference sequence). The V gene lost 0 bases and the J gene lost 5 bases, with 11 bases spanning the gap. The CDR3 covers 14 residues. The CDR3 bases are TGTGCCAGCAGCTTGGGAGGGCAGAGGGAGACCCAGTACTTC. Translation gives CASSLGGQRETQYF.

CDR3 nucleotides: TGTGCCAGCAGACCCGGCGGGGGTCTGGCCTATGGCTACACCTTC. Its protein is CASRPGGGLAYGYTF. V usage is TRBV6-5 and J usage is TRBJ1-2; the D gene is possibly TRBD1 (5 bases). The CDR3 totals 15 residues. V lost 6 bases and J lost 4, with 18 bases in between. From germline, CDR1 is MNHEY and CDR2 SVGAGI.

The chain carries TRBV11-2 and TRBJ2-2; perhaps TRBD1 as D (5 bases). This CDR3 is 15 amino acids long. CDR1 is SGHAT and CDR2 is FQNNGV in the germline V gene. Trimming removed 3 bases from V and 1 base from J, with 9 bases in between. The CDR3, as DNA: TGTGCCAGCAGCTTCGACAGCTTGAACACCGGGGAGCTGTTTTTT. Protein sequence: CASSFDSLNTGELFF.

V is TRBV5-1 and J is TRBJ1-4; TRBD1 might be the D (6 bases). This CDR3 comprises 14 residues. With 3 bases removed from V and 6 bases from J, the gap between germline ends came to 12 bases. The germline CDR1 and CDR2 sequences are SGHRS and YFSETQ. The CDR3 sequence is CASSSQGRDEKLFF. CDR3 bases: TGCGCCAGCAGCTCACAGGGACGGGATGAAAAACTGTTTTTT.

The chain links TRBV9 to TRBJ2-1; D is perhaps TRBD2 (5 bases). The CDR3 is 15 amino acids. Deletions cut 5 bases from V and 5 bases from J, with 17 bases between. The germline V gene encodes CDR1 SGDLS and CDR2 YYNGEE. The CDR3 spells CASSEDSQFHNEQFF. The DNA for the CDR3 is TGTGCCAGCAGTGAGGACTCCCAATTTCACAATGAGCAGTTCTTC.

V is TRBV12-3 or TRBV12-4 and J is TRBJ2-5; D ambiguous. The V end was cut by 4 bases, the J end by 2 bases, with 8 bases between. The CDR3 spans 13 residues. Here the CDR3 DNA reads TGTGCCAGCAGTTGGGCCCCTCAAGAGACCCAGTACTTC. Translated, it gives CASSWAPQETQYF.

This chain joins TRBV2 and TRBJ2-6, with 9 bases that match TRBD1. The CDR3 has 15 residues. V lost 6 bases to trimming and J lost 4 bases; unmatched junction nucleotides: 4. Germline V lookup: CDR1 SNHLY, CDR2 FYNNEI. The CDR3 nucleotides are TGTGCCAGCAGAGACAGGGGGACCGGGGCCAACGTCCTGACTTTC. Amino acids: CASRDRGTGANVLTF.

V gene TRBV6-4 combines with J gene TRBJ2-6; TRBD2 is a possible D gene (5 bases). Germline CDR1 MRHNA, CDR2 SNTAGT. The CDR3 length is 13 residues. Trimming shortened V by 4 bases and J by 8 bases, and 9 bases separated the two germline ends. CDR3 region: CASSVRGSNVLTF. The CDR3 DNA sequence: TGTGCCAGCAGTGTACGGGGATCCAACGTCCTGACTTTC.

The V gene is TRBV5-6, the J gene TRBJ1-1; TRBD1 agrees at 7 bases. The V gene end was trimmed by 6 bases and the J gene end by 0 bases; junction bases not matched to a gene: 5. The CDR3 runs to 14 residues. The germline V gene encodes CDR1 SGHDT and CDR2 YYEEEE. The CDR3 region is CASTTTGMNTEAFF. The CDR3 DNA sequence: TGTGCCAGCACCACGACAGGGATGAACACTGAAGCTTTCTTT. Complete variable domain (other parts from reference TRBV5-6 and TRBJ1-1): DAGVTQSPTHLIKTRGQQVTLRCSPKSGHDTVSWYQQALGQGPQFIFQYYEEEERQRGNFPDRFSGHQFPNYSSELNVNALLLGDSALYLCASTTTGMNTEAFFGQGTRLTVV.